These 3 T cell receptor beta chains came from one sample sequenced in a study of T cells in Graves' hyperthyroidism and ophthalmopathy. Regions amplified from RNA transcripts were the TCR beta CDR3 regions. HTBI primers were employed in a first-round RT-PCR of the TCR CDR3. TCRdb independently ran MiXCR on the multiplex PCR reads; one entry per CDR3 protein. Here the sample spans fewer than 450,000 distinct CDR3 sequences, roughly an eighth being singletons. The material sequenced was blood. These receptors all come from a man over 45 with Graves' ophthalmopathy.

This clonotype was found a few times. The gene calls are TRBV20-1 and TRBJ2-1; TRBD1 matches at 7 bases. The CDR3 runs to 15 residues. From germline, CDR1 is DFQATT and CDR2 SNEGSKA (reference sequence). Germline trimming cut 1 base from V and 5 bases from J; bases unmatched to any gene: 8. The CDR3 here is CSARVLGDSDNEQFF. CDR3 DNA sequence: TGCAGTGCTAGAGTTTTAGGGGACAGCGACAATGAGCAGTTCTTC.

This clonotype was seen repeatedly, ten times or more. This sequence joins TRBV20-1 and TRBJ1-1; D remains unclear. Germline V lookup: CDR1 DFQATT, CDR2 SNEGSKA (reference sequence). Trimming left V 0 bases short and J 3 bases short, with 11 bases between. This CDR3 is 14 amino acids long. CDR3 amino acids: CSARDGVGYTEAFF. The CDR3 nucleotides read TGCAGTGCTAGAGATGGGGTTGGTTACACTGAAGCTTTCTTT.

This clonotype came up many times. The chain is built from TRBV18 and TRBJ2-1, with 7 bases fitting TRBD2. V shed 1 base and J 5 bases; nucleotides not matched to a gene: 2. The CDR3 is 14 residues long. Germline CDR1 KGHSH, CDR2 LQKENI. The CDR3 DNA sequence: TGTGCCAGCTCACCACGGGGGGGGGACAATGAGCAGTTCTTC. It yields the protein CASSPRGGDNEQFF.